This is a list of T cell receptor beta chains from one sample in a study of blood T cell repertoires in COVID-19. Assay used: immunoSEQ multiplex PCR; TCRdb lists only in-frame clones, some missing. The table includes around 210,000 clones, about 88% detected once. The sample was peripheral blood. The origin of the receptors is a man aged 45-60 years with COVID-19, enrolled during active disease. CDR3s include the opening cysteine and the closing phenylalanine or tryptophan. D genes are given only for firm matches. Clone size is shown for a subset of rows, as once, few, many or a class of expanded clone.

size: once
J: TRBJ2-7
V: TRBV4-3
D: NA
length: 15
DNA: TGCGCCAGCAGCCAAGATGGTAGCAGGGGTTACGAGCAGTACTTC
CDR3: CASSQDGSRGYEQYF

size: NA
J: TRBJ1-6
V: TRBV6-5
D: NA
length: 13
DNA: TGTGCCAGCAGTTACTCGCCGAGTTCACCCCTCCACTTT
CDR3: CASSYSPSSPLHF

size: NA
J: TRBJ2-3
V: TRBV18
D: TRBD1
length: 14
DNA: TGTGCCAGCTCATCAGGACAGGGTACAGATACGCAGTATTTT
CDR3: CASSSGQGTDTQYF

size: NA
J: TRBJ1-2
V: TRBV7-9
D: TRBD1
length: 15
DNA: TGTGCCAGCAGCTTCAGAGGACAGGGGTCCTATGGCTACACCTTC
CDR3: CASSFRGQGSYGYTF

size: NA
J: TRBJ2-5
V: TRBV19
D: NA
length: 13
DNA: TGTGCCAGTAGTATTTCTGGAGGGGAGACCCAGTACTTC
CDR3: CASSISGGETQYF

size: NA
J: TRBJ2-5
V: TRBV2
D: TRBD1
length: 15
DNA: TGTGCCAGCAGTGAATTACCAGGGGGCGTTGAGACCCAGTACTTC
CDR3: CASSELPGGVETQYF

size: once
J: TRBJ2-5
V: TRBV7-2
D: NA
length: 14
DNA: TGTGCCAGCAGTTTGTCGGGACTCCAAGAGACCCAGTACTTC
CDR3: CASSLSGLQETQYF

size: NA
J: TRBJ2-7
V: TRBV11-1
D: TRBD2
length: 13
DNA: TGTGCCAGCAGCTTACGGCTAGCGGACGAGCAGTACTTC
CDR3: CASSLRLADEQYF

size: NA
J: TRBJ2-1
V: TRBV18
D: TRBD1
length: 14
DNA: TGTGCCAGCTCACCAGATGGGACAGAAAATGAGCAGTTCTTC
CDR3: CASSPDGTENEQFF

size: NA
J: TRBJ2-3
V: TRBV24-1
D: NA
length: 13
DNA: TGTGCCACCAGTGGGGACAACACAGATACGCAGTATTTT
CDR3: CATSGDNTDTQYF

size: NA
J: TRBJ2-7
V: TRBV11-3
D: NA
length: 15
DNA: TGTGCCAGCAGCTCGGGGACACCAAACTCCTACGAGCAGTACTTC
CDR3: CASSSGTPNSYEQYF

size: few
J: TRBJ2-1
V: TRBV4-3
D: TRBD2
length: 15
DNA: TGCGCCAGCAGCCCGACTAGCGGGGATTACAATGAGCAGTTCTTC
CDR3: CASSPTSGDYNEQFF

size: NA
J: TRBJ1-2
V: TRBV18
D: TRBD1
length: 12
DNA: TGTGCCAGCTCACTAACAGGGGAAGGCTACACCTTC
CDR3: CASSLTGEGYTF

size: NA
J: TRBJ1-2
V: TRBV11-2
D: NA
length: 13
DNA: TGTGCCAGCAGCCCGACCGGGTTTTCTGGCTACACCTTC
CDR3: CASSPTGFSGYTF

size: NA
J: TRBJ2-1
V: TRBV7-3
D: TRBD2
length: 16
DNA: TGTGCCAGCAGCCCGACTAGCGGGAGAACATACAATGAGCAGTTCTTC
CDR3: CASSPTSGRTYNEQFF

size: NA
J: TRBJ1-3
V: TRBV23-1
D: TRBD1
length: 17
DNA: TGCGCCAGCAGTCAAACCCGGGACAGGGCAGGAGGAAACACCATATATTTT
CDR3: CASSQTRDRAGGNTIYF

size: once
J: TRBJ2-7
V: TRBV28
D: NA
length: 12
DNA: TGTGCCAAAACAGGGACCTACTACGAGCAGTACTTC
CDR3: CAKTGTYYEQYF

size: NA
J: TRBJ1-1
V: TRBV7-3
D: NA
length: 13
DNA: TGTGCCAGCAGCCCAGGAAGGAATACTGAAGCTTTCTTT
CDR3: CASSPGRNTEAFF

size: NA
J: TRBJ2-7
V: TRBV18
D: TRBD1
length: 15
DNA: TGTGCCAGCTCACCGACAGGGGGGTTTAGCTACGAGCAGTACTTC
CDR3: CASSPTGGFSYEQYF

size: NA
J: TRBJ2-5
V: TRBV18
D: NA
length: 15
DNA: TGTGCCAGCTCACCGCAACTAGCTTCTCAAGAGACCCAGTACTTC
CDR3: CASSPQLASQETQYF

size: many
J: TRBJ2-7
V: TRBV7-3
D: NA
length: 17
DNA: TGTGCCAGCAGCCAAGGGACTGGCGGGTTTTCGTCCTACGAGCAGTACTTC
CDR3: CASSQGTGGFSSYEQYF

size: NA
J: TRBJ2-3
V: TRBV6-6
D: NA
length: 14
DNA: TGTGCCAGCAGCCGGCAGGCCGTTCGAGATACGCAGTATTTT
CDR3: CASSRQAVRDTQYF

size: NA
J: TRBJ2-5
V: TRBV24-1
D: TRBD1
length: 15
DNA: TGTGCCACCAGTTCCCCGACAGGGGGCATAGAGACCCAGTACTTC
CDR3: CATSSPTGGIETQYF

size: NA
J: TRBJ2-5
V: TRBV5-4
D: TRBD1
length: 14
DNA: TGTGCCAGCAGCTCCCAAGGGGGCGGAGAGACCCAGTACTTC
CDR3: CASSSQGGGETQYF

size: NA
J: TRBJ2-1
V: TRBV4-1
D: TRBD2
length: 16
DNA: TGCGCCAGCAGGGGGACTCTAGCGGGGGGTCCCCGAGAGCAGTTCTTC
CDR3: CASRGTLAGGPREQFF

size: NA
J: TRBJ2-7
V: TRBV7-6
D: TRBD2
length: 16
DNA: TGTGCCAGCAGCCCCCTGGGGGTAGCGGGATCCTACGAGCAGTACTTC
CDR3: CASSPLGVAGSYEQYF

size: once
J: TRBJ2-7
V: TRBV6-5
D: NA
length: 11
DNA: TGTGCCAGCAGGGATCCTAGTCAGCAGTACTTC
CDR3: CASRDPSQQYF

size: NA
J: TRBJ2-3
V: TRBV5-1
D: TRBD2
length: 16
DNA: TGCGCCAGCAGCTTGTTCCTAGCGGGGGCCACAGATACGCAGTATTTT
CDR3: CASSLFLAGATDTQYF

size: NA
J: TRBJ2-3
V: TRBV2
D: TRBD2
length: 16
DNA: TGTGCCAGCAGACCTGGACTAGCGGGGGTCACAGATACGCAGTATTTT
CDR3: CASRPGLAGVTDTQYF

size: NA
J: TRBJ1-5
V: TRBV29-1
D: NA
length: 13
DNA: TGCAGCGTTGGTAGAGATAGCAATCAGCCCCAGCATTTT
CDR3: CSVGRDSNQPQHF

size: NA
J: TRBJ2-1
V: TRBV6-5
D: TRBD1
length: 15
DNA: TGTGCCAGCAGTTACTCCTGGGACAGAAACAATGAGCAGTTCTTC
CDR3: CASSYSWDRNNEQFF

size: many
J: TRBJ2-1
V: TRBV5-6
D: NA
length: 16
DNA: TGTGCCAGCAGCTTGGGGCCGTACGACTCCTACAATGAGCAGTTCTTC
CDR3: CASSLGPYDSYNEQFF

size: NA
J: TRBJ1-1
V: TRBV7-6
D: TRBD1
length: 13
DNA: TGTGCCAGCAGTGGACAGGGCAACACTGAAGCTTTCTTT
CDR3: CASSGQGNTEAFF

size: NA
J: TRBJ2-5
V: TRBV5-6
D: NA
length: 15
DNA: TGTGCCAGCAGAACCTACTCGGGAAACCAAGAGACCCAGTACTTC
CDR3: CASRTYSGNQETQYF

size: NA
J: TRBJ2-5
V: TRBV18
D: TRBD1
length: 15
DNA: TGTGCCAGCTCACCACGGAAGGACAGGGGTGAGACCCAGTACTTC
CDR3: CASSPRKDRGETQYF

size: NA
J: TRBJ1-1
V: TRBV7-9
D: NA
length: 14
DNA: TGTGCCAGCAGCTTAATGGCATCGAACACTGAAGCTTTCTTT
CDR3: CASSLMASNTEAFF

size: NA
J: TRBJ1-2
V: TRBV5-5
D: TRBD1
length: 15
DNA: TGTGCCAGCAGCAAGAGACAGGGGGACATCGGTGGCTACACCTTC
CDR3: CASSKRQGDIGGYTF

size: NA
J: TRBJ2-1
V: TRBV27
D: TRBD2
length: 12
DNA: TGTGCCAGCAGTCCCGGGACTAGCGGCCAGATCTTC
CDR3: CASSPGTSGQIF

size: NA
J: TRBJ2-1
V: TRBV14
D: TRBD2
length: 16
DNA: TGTGCCAGCAGCCACCAACGACTAGCGGGAGGATATGAGCAGTTCTTC
CDR3: CASSHQRLAGGYEQFF

size: NA
J: TRBJ1-5
V: TRBV30
D: NA
length: 13
DNA: TGTGCCTGGAGTGGGCAGGGCCTAGAGCCCCAGCATTTT
CDR3: CAWSGQGLEPQHF

size: NA
J: TRBJ2-3
V: TRBV19
D: TRBD2
length: 15
DNA: TGTGCCAGTAGTATTTGGCGGGGGGGCACAGATACGCAGTATTTT
CDR3: CASSIWRGGTDTQYF

size: NA
J: TRBJ2-6
V: TRBV27
D: TRBD1
length: 19
DNA: TGTGCCAGCAAACCCGGCGCACAGGGGTTCCTCTCTGGGGCCAACGTCCTGACTTTC
CDR3: CASKPGAQGFLSGANVLTF

size: once
J: TRBJ1-6
V: TRBV6-2/TRBV6-3
D: NA
length: 19
DNA: TGTGCCAGCAGTTATACCGCGATGGGGGCCAGCTCCTATAATTCACCCCTCCACTTT
CDR3: CASSYTAMGASSYNSPLHF

size: NA
J: TRBJ1-5
V: TRBV5-5
D: TRBD1
length: 16
DNA: TGTGCCAGCAGCTTGGGCGACAGGGGGACCAATCAGCCCCAGCATTTT
CDR3: CASSLGDRGTNQPQHF

size: NA
J: TRBJ2-3
V: TRBV25-1
D: TRBD2
length: 16
DNA: TGTGCCAGCAGTGAAGGCTCGCTAGCGGCCACAGATACGCAGTATTTT
CDR3: CASSEGSLAATDTQYF

size: NA
J: TRBJ2-7
V: TRBV15
D: NA
length: 14
DNA: TGTGCCACCAGCAGAGATATCTCCCTCGGGGGGCAGTACTTC
CDR3: CATSRDISLGGQYF

size: NA
J: TRBJ2-5
V: TRBV30
D: TRBD2
length: 14
DNA: TGTGCCTGGAGTACGGGACTGCGGGGGGAGACCCAGTACTTC
CDR3: CAWSTGLRGETQYF

size: NA
J: TRBJ2-7
V: TRBV27
D: TRBD1
length: 14
DNA: TGTGCCAGCAGTAACAGGGGTAACGGCTACGAGCAGTACTTC
CDR3: CASSNRGNGYEQYF

size: NA
J: TRBJ2-1
V: TRBV5-1
D: NA
length: 18
DNA: TGCGCCAGCAGCCTGAACGCCCTAACTAGCAGCTCCTACAATGAGCAGTTCTTC
CDR3: CASSLNALTSSSYNEQFF

size: NA
J: TRBJ2-1
V: TRBV7-9
D: NA
length: 17
DNA: TGTGCCAGCAGCCAACGGACAGTAGTTTCTTTCTACAATGAGCAGTTCTTC
CDR3: CASSQRTVVSFYNEQFF

size: NA
J: TRBJ1-1
V: TRBV7-9
D: NA
length: 14
DNA: TGTGCCAGCAGCTTAGGAGTTGCTAACACTGAAGCTTTCTTT
CDR3: CASSLGVANTEAFF

size: NA
J: TRBJ2-2
V: TRBV7-3
D: TRBD2
length: 17
DNA: TGTGCCAGCAGCTTAACTAGCGGGGGGTTTAAGACCGGGGAGCTGTTTTTT
CDR3: CASSLTSGGFKTGELFF

size: NA
J: TRBJ2-1
V: TRBV15
D: NA
length: 16
DNA: TGTGCCACCAGCAGAGGGAGGGAGGTGGGTCTCAATGAGCAGTTCTTC
CDR3: CATSRGREVGLNEQFF

size: NA
J: TRBJ2-7
V: TRBV5-1
D: TRBD1
length: 14
DNA: TGCGCCAGCAGCTTGGGGACAGGGGGCTCCGAGCAGTACTTC
CDR3: CASSLGTGGSEQYF

size: NA
J: TRBJ2-1
V: TRBV7-2
D: TRBD2
length: 15
DNA: TGTGCCAGCAGTCCTACTAGCGGGGCCTACAATGAGCAGTTCTTC
CDR3: CASSPTSGAYNEQFF